This T cell receptor (beta chain) was obtained from a study of T cell repertoires in cytomegalovirus infection. TCRdb analysed the reads with MiXCR anew, one entry per CDR3 protein. The data contain nearly 450,000 distinct CDR3 sequences, 25% to 40% of them singletons. The CDR3 length is 11 residues. Germline V gene lookup returns CDR1 LNHDA and CDR2 SQIVND (reference sequence). Trimming pared 8 bases from V and 7 bases from J, leaving 10 bases between. This clonotype turned up a few times. The sequenced sample was PBMCs. The V and J genes are TRBV19 and TRBJ2-3; a weak D match, TRBD1 (6 bases). The clonotype comes from a human donor in good health (CMV status not recorded). Some clones in this sample may be carry-over from other donors' samples. The CDR3 loop reads CASGQGHTQYF. The CDR3 bases are TGTGCCAGTGGCCAGGGGCATACGCAGTATTTT.